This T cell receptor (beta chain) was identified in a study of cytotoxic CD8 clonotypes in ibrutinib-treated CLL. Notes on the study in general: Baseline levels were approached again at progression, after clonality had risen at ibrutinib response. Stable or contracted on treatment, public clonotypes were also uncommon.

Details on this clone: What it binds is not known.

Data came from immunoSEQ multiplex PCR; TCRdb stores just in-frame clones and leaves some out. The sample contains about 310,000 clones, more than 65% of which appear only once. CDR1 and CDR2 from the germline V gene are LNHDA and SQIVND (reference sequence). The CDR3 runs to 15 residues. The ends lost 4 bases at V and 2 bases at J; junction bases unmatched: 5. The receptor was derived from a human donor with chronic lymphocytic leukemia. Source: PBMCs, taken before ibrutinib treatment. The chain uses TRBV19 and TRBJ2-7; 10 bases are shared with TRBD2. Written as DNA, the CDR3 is TGTGCCAGTAGTAAGGAGCGGGAGGGCCCCTACGAGCAGTACTTC. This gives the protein CASSKEREGPYEQYF. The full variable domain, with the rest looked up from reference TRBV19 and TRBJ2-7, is DGGITQSPKYLFRKEGQNVTLSCEQNLNHDAMYWYRQDPGQGLRLIYYSQIVNDFQKGDIAEGYSVSREKKESFPLTVTSAQKNPTAFYLCASSKEREGPYEQYFGPGTRLTVT.